The entry below describes one T cell receptor beta chain. This entry belongs to a study of spatial heterogeneity in lung cancer. The CDR3 covers 13 residues. Germline CDR1 is SEHNR and CDR2 is FQNEAQ (reference sequence). The V and J ends lost 1 base and 6 bases respectively, with 7 bases between them. Unique molecular identifiers, one per molecule, were present on every TCR cDNA molecule. TCRdb passed the 5' RACE reads through MiXCR, listing each CDR3 protein once. The sample lists tens of thousands of distinct CDR3 sequences, 3% to 3.5% occurring once. Sample time point: sample taken at primary tumor resection. Untreated early-stage non-small cell lung cancer patients, 65 to 90 in total, were the donors. Material for sequencing was whole RNA from tumor, nontumor lung or frozen PBMC, left unsorted.

J is TRBJ1-5 and V is TRBV7-9; D call uncertain. Sequenced material: normal lung tissue next to the tumor, taken at surgery. The receptor comes from a male donor with early-stage non-small cell lung cancer. The CDR3 reads CASSLGGAQPQHF. The CDR3 DNA reads TGTGCCAGCAGCTTAGGGGGAGCTCAGCCCCAGCATTTT.